The subject of this entry is one TCR beta chain. The CDR3 is 14 residues long. V was pared by 3 bases and J by 3 bases, with 4 bases of the junction left unmatched. Germline V lookup: CDR1 MGHRA, CDR2 YSYEKL. The assay was immunoSEQ multiplex PCR, and TCRdb's table has in-frame clones only and misses some. The top ten hold around 0.0099% of the sample, which has about 660,000 clones, roughly 90% seen once. The data were taken from a study of shared T cell receptors in the human thymus. These sequences were also reported in another study, on human thymus T cells. As that report states: From resections taken during corrective heart surgery, the thymus tissue was obtained.

Sequencing was carried out using thymocytes. The sequence was collected from a boy younger than two with a congenital heart defect. The genes are TRBV4-1 and TRBJ2-7, with TRBD1 matching 8 bases. This CDR3 reads CASSHTGQGYEQYF. The CDR3 DNA reads as TGCGCCAGCAGCCATACCGGACAGGGCTACGAGCAGTACTTC.